Listed here are 18 T cell receptor beta chains from one sample, sequenced in a study of T cell responses to AZD1222 COVID-19 vaccine. The table came from immunoSEQ multiplex PCR; TCRdb's copy has only in-frame clones and leaves some out. The data contain 150,000 to 200,000 clones, 85% to 95% of them seen just once; the ten biggest clones take up over 7.5%. The material sequenced was peripheral blood, taken on day 0 of AZD1222 vaccination. These receptors all stem from an adult in good health.

V gene TRBV19 combines with J gene TRBJ2-2; 10 nucleotides line up with TRBD1. The V segment lost 4 bases and the J segment 4 bases; nucleotides outside the gene matches: 6. Per the germline V gene, CDR1 is LNHDA and CDR2 is SQIVND (reference sequence). The CDR3 length is 16 residues. The CDR3 coding sequence is TGTGCCAGTAGTAACCGACAGGGGGCGGTCACCGGGGAGCTGTTTTTT. Its protein is CASSNRQGAVTGELFF.

The V call is TRBV28, the J call TRBJ1-1; no clear D gene. The CDR3 runs to 13 residues. The germline gives CDR1 MDHEN, CDR2 SYDVKM. V was shortened by 3 bases and J by 4 bases, with 9 bases between the two germline ends. The chain's CDR3 is CASSFGPFTEAFF. Written as DNA, the CDR3 is TGTGCCAGCAGTTTTGGGCCGTTCACTGAAGCTTTCTTT.

This clone was observed a single time. The chain links TRBV10-2 to TRBJ2-7; possible D gene TRBD2, 6 bases. Germline assignment: CDR1 WSHSY and CDR2 SAAADI. The CDR3 has 12 amino acids. Deletions cut 4 bases from V and 7 bases from J, with 11 bases between. The CDR3 region is CASSVGGLEQYF. The CDR3 DNA follows: TGCGCCAGCAGTGTAGGAGGGTTGGAGCAGTACTTC.

This chain joins TRBV20-1 and TRBJ1-2; 7 positions match TRBD1. This CDR3 is built from 11 residues. V dropped 5 bases and J dropped 8; count of bases not matched to a gene: 5. Germline V gives CDR1 DFQATT, CDR2 SNEGSKA (reference sequence). CDR3 in amino acids: CSAQTGIGYTF. The CDR3 DNA reads TGCAGTGCTCAGACAGGGATCGGCTACACCTTC.

DNA of the CDR3: TGTGCCAGCAGTCCGACAGGAGGGGGCGTCACCCTCCACTTT. Translation: CASSPTGGGVTLHF. This chain uses TRBV3-1 (or the pseudogene TRBV3-2) with TRBJ1-6, with TRBD1 matching 7 bases. The V and J ends lost 6 bases and 14 bases, in that order; junction bases with no gene match: 13. CDR3 size: 14 residues. The germline V gene has CDR1 LGHDT and CDR2 YNNKEL (reference sequence).

This rearrangement joins TRBV27 to TRBJ2-1, with D maybe TRBD2 (6 bases). In germline, CDR1 is MNHEY, CDR2 SMNVEV (reference sequence). The CDR3 runs to 18 residues. The V end was cut by 0 bases, the J end by 0 bases, with 15 bases between. The CDR3 nucleotides are TGTGCCAGCAGTTTATCGGGACTCCGTGTGAGCTCCTACAATGAGCAGTTCTTC. It is translated as CASSLSGLRVSSYNEQFF.

The chain has TRBV28 and TRBJ1-1; 9 bases are shared with TRBD1. This CDR3 is 16 amino acids long. CDR1 MDHEN and CDR2 SYDVKM come from the germline V gene. The V and J ends lost 5 bases and 1 base, in that order; junction bases with no gene match: 8. The CDR3 DNA sequence: TGTGCCAGCAGTACCGGGACAGGGATGTGGAACACTGAAGCTTTCTTT. Translated, it gives CASSTGTGMWNTEAFF.

This clone was seen just once. The chain combines TRBV3-1 (or the pseudogene TRBV3-2) with TRBJ2-3; 9 nucleotides line up with TRBD2. The J segment lost 11 bases and the V segment lost 0 bases, leaving 3 bases of the junction unmatched. The CDR3 has 13 amino acids. CDR1 is LGHDT, CDR2 YNNKEL, per germline (reference sequence). CDR3 coding DNA: TGTGCCAGCAGCCAAGATCCTAGCGGGGTGCAGTATTTT. It specifies CASSQDPSGVQYF.

This clone was observed once. The CDR3 coding sequence is TGTGCCTGGAGTGTACCCCCCCCCGACACCATATATTTT. This gives the protein CAWSVPPPDTIYF. This chain joins TRBV30 and TRBJ1-3; D uncertain. Per the germline V gene, CDR1 is GTSNPN and CDR2 is SVGIG (reference sequence). Trimming shortened V by 0 bases and J by 8 bases, and 11 bases separated the two germline ends. The CDR3 contains 13 residues.

V and J are TRBV7-9 and TRBJ2-7; 8 positions match TRBD2. This CDR3 is built from 13 residues. Germline V gene sequence: CDR1 SEHNR, CDR2 FQNEAQ (reference sequence). V shed 5 bases and J 6 bases; nucleotides not matched to a gene: 6. CDR3 residues: CASSPGGESEQYF. The CDR3 bases are TGTGCCAGCAGCCCCGGGGGGGAGAGCGAGCAGTACTTC.

The chain uses TRBV5-1 and TRBJ2-7, with 7 bases that match TRBD1. This CDR3 contains 13 residues. Trimming at V came to 3 bases and at J to 9 bases, leaving 9 bases not matched to a gene. Germline CDR1 SGHRS, CDR2 YFSETQ. The CDR3 DNA sequence: TGCGCCAGCAGCTACGGACAGGCCGGCGGGCAGTACTTC. Encoded protein: CASSYGQAGGQYF.

The genes are TRBV18 and TRBJ1-1; D ambiguous. Germline-derived CDR1 and CDR2 are KGHSH and LQKENI. The CDR3 is 14 residues long. V was pared by 2 bases and J by 0 bases, with 7 bases between. CDR3 loop: CASSPMAVNTEAFF. The CDR3 DNA reads as TGTGCCAGCTCACCAATGGCGGTGAACACTGAAGCTTTCTTT.

This sequence joins TRBV5-6 and TRBJ1-1, with D unclear. V lost 4 bases to trimming and J lost 1 base, with 14 bases between them. This CDR3 contains 15 residues. In germline, CDR1 is SGHDT, CDR2 YYEEEE. CDR3 in amino acids: CASSSSPVGNTEAFF. The CDR3 DNA reads as TGTGCCAGCAGCAGCTCGCCGGTTGGGAACACTGAAGCTTTCTTT.

This chain joins TRBV28 and TRBJ1-1, with D possibly being TRBD1 (6 bases). The CDR3 is made up of 15 amino acids. Deletions cut 6 bases from V and 8 bases from J, with 22 bases between. Per germline, CDR1 MDHEN and CDR2 SYDVKM. The CDR3 DNA is TGTGCCAGCAGCCTAGGGTGGGGGGCTCAAGGGGAAGCTTTCTTT. Encoded protein: CASSLGWGAQGEAFF.

The rearrangement joins TRBV7-3 to TRBJ2-1; tentatively, D is TRBD2 (6 bases). Germline V gene sequence: CDR1 SGHTA, CDR2 FQGTGA. V lost 2 bases and J lost 2, with 19 bases in between. The CDR3 covers 18 residues. CDR3 sequence reads: CASSLSPAGGWPYNEQFF. The CDR3, as DNA: TGTGCCAGCAGCTTATCCCCGGCCGGGGGTTGGCCCTACAATGAGCAGTTCTTC.

The chain is built from TRBV11-3 and TRBJ2-1; 9 bases fit TRBD2. In germline, CDR1 is SGHNT, CDR2 YENEEA. After removal of 5 bases from V and 6 bases from J, the junction contained 11 bases not matched to a gene. The CDR3 sequence is 16 residues long. The CDR3 loop is CASSPIASSGTNEQFF. CDR3 DNA: TGTGCCAGCAGCCCGATCGCGTCTAGCGGGACCAATGAGCAGTTCTTC.

The chain is built from TRBV10-3 and TRBJ1-1, with 7 positions matching TRBD1. Germline V gene lookup returns CDR1 ENHRY and CDR2 SYGVKD. CDR3 length equals 12 residues. Trimming cost V 9 bases and J 3 bases; bases outside gene matches: 4. The CDR3 loop is CAIRQGHTEAFF. CDR3 bases: TGTGCCATAAGACAGGGCCACACTGAAGCTTTCTTT.

The gene calls are TRBV20-1 and TRBJ2-1; D not certain. This CDR3 spans 10 amino acids. The V end lost 4 bases, the J end lost 7 bases, and 5 bases lay between the germline ends. The germline CDR1 and CDR2 sequences are DFQATT and SNEGSKA (reference sequence). The CDR3 nucleotides are TGCAGTGCTATAGGTAATGAGCAGTTCTTC. Amino acids: CSAIGNEQFF.